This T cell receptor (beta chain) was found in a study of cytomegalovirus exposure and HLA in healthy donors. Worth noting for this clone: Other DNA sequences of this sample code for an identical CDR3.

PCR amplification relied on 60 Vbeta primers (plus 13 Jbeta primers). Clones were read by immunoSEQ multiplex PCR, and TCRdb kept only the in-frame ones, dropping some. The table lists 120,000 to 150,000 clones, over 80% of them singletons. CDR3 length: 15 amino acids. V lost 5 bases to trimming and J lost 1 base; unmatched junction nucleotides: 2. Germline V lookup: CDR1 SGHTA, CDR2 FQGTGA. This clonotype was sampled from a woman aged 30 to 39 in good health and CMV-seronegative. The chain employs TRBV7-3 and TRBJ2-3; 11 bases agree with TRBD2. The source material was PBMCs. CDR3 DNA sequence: TGTGCCAGCAGCCCACTAGCGGGGGGCACAGATACGCAGTATTTT. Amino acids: CASSPLAGGTDTQYF.